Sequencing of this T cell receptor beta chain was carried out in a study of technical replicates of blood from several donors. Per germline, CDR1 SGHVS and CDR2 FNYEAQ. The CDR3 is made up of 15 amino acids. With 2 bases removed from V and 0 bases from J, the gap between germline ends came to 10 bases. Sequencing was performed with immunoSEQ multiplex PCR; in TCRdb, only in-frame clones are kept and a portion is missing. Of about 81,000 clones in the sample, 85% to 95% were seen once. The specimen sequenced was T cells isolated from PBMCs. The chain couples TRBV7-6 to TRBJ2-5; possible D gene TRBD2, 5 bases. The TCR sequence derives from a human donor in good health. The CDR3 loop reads CASSLPGWYQETQYF. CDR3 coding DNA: TGTGCCAGCAGCTTACCGGGATGGTACCAAGAGACCCAGTACTTC.